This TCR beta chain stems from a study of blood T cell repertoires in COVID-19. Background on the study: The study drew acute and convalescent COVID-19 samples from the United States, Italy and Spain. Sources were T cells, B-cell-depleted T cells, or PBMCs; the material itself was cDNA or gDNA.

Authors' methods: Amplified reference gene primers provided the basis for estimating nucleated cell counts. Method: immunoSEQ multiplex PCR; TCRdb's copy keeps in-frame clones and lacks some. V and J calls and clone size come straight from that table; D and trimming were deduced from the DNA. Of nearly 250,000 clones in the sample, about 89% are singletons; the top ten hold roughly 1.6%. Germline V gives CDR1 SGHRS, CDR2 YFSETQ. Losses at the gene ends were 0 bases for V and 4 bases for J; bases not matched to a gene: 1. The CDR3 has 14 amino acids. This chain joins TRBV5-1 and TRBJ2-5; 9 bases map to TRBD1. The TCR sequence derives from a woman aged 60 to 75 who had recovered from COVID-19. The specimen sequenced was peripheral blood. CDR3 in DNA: TGCGCCAGCAGCTTGGGGACAGGGGTAGAGACCCAGTACTTC. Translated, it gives CASSLGTGVETQYF.